This T cell receptor (beta chain) was recovered during a study of blood T cell repertoires in COVID-19. Trimming left V 0 bases short and J 2 bases short, with 9 bases between. Germline assignment: CDR1 SGDLS and CDR2 YYNGEE. The CDR3 runs 15 residues. Some clones are missing from TCRdb's copy, which holds only in-frame ones; the method was immunoSEQ multiplex PCR. This table has about 70,000 clones, 87% appearing once. Sequencing used peripheral blood. This TCR derives from a woman younger than 35 with acute or convalescent COVID-19. The V and J genes are TRBV9 and TRBJ2-1, with a weak D call TRBD2 (5 bases). CDR3: CASSVGGSAYNEQFF. CDR3 bases: TGTGCCAGCAGCGTAGGCGGGTCCGCCTACAATGAGCAGTTCTTC. Together with reference TRBV9 and TRBJ2-1, the CDR3 gives the full variable domain: DSGVTQTPKHLITATGQRVTLRCSPRSGDLSVYWYQQSLDQGLQFLIQYYNGEERAKGNILERFSAQQFPDLHSELNLSSLELGDSALYFCASSVGGSAYNEQFFGPGTRLTVL.